This TCR beta chain was observed in a study of regulatory T cells in long-lasting Graves disease. Time point: persistent/refractory GD, antithyroid drugs over 5 years with positive TRAb. PBMC-derived RNA was used for the TCR library. In its sample, this clonotype was seen many times. Building the TCR beta libraries relied on iRepertoire HTBI primers, and CDR3 regions underwent Arm-PCR. Using its own MiXCR run on the multiplex PCR reads, TCRdb lists one record per CDR3 protein. The sample has about 660,000 distinct CDR3 sequences, about 32% seen once. Trimming removed 4 bases at V and 2 bases at J, with 8 bases between. The CDR3 sequence is 13 residues long.

This receptor was taken from a female donor with Graves disease. The material was peripheral blood mononuclear cells (PBMCs), obtained when the disease was refractory, from a patient treated with antithyroid drugs. This chain uses TRBV12-3 or TRBV12-4 with TRBJ1-1; no firm D call. CDR3 residues: CASSSRINTEAFF. As DNA, the CDR3 is TGTGCCAGCAGTTCAAGAATCAACACTGAAGCTTTCTTT.